These 12 T cell receptor beta chains came from one sample sequenced in a study of human CD8 memory T cell subsets. TCR beta was sequenced from UMI-tagged 5' RACE libraries. With the 5' RACE reads reprocessed, TCRdb shows one record per CDR3 protein and no DNA. The listing records several thousand distinct CDR3 sequences. Material: CD8+ T cells from PBMCs. The source of these receptors is a human donor in good health.

The V gene is TRBV7-8, the J gene TRBJ2-3; TCRdb lists TRBD1, though no DNA is available to test this call. This CDR3 is 15 amino acids long. CDR1 is SGHVS, CDR2 FQNEAQ, per germline. This chain's CDR3 is CASSSWTGNTDTQYF.

Frequency places this clonotype as medium-sized. The rearrangement links TRBV4-2 to TRBJ1-5; TCRdb picks TRBD1, but there is no DNA to check that call. Germline V gene data show CDR1 as LGHNA and CDR2 as YNFKEQ. This CDR3 comprises 18 residues. CDR3: CASSQDGHPVYSNQPQHF.

This chain joins TRBV3-1 and TRBJ2-5; TCRdb's D gene call, TRBD2, goes unchecked for lack of DNA. The V gene's germline CDR1 is LGHDT and CDR2 YNNKEL (reference sequence). The CDR3 runs to 15 residues. CDR3 residues: CASNAYPGLQETQYF.

This chain connects TRBV28 to TRBJ2-5; the D call of TRBD1 rests on TCRdb alone, since no DNA is present to check it. Germline loops: CDR1 MDHEN, CDR2 SYDVKM. CDR3 length: 12 residues. The CDR3: CASSPAAETQYF. The variable domain in full, completed from reference TRBV28 and TRBJ2-5, reads DVKVTQSSRYLVKRTGEKVFLECVQDMDHENMFWYRQDPGLGLRLIYFSYDVKMKEKGDIPEGYSVSREKKERFSLILESASTNQTSMYLCASSPAAETQYFGPGTRLLVL.

The chain joins TRBV4-2 to TRBJ2-7; the D call from TCRdb, TRBD2, cannot be confirmed without DNA. This CDR3 contains 16 residues. Germline CDR1 reads LGHNA; CDR2 reads YNFKEQ. The CDR3 here is CASSQEMTSGSYEQYF.

The chain combines TRBV15 with TRBJ2-3. The CDR3 runs 13 residues. Germline V gene sequence: CDR1 LNHNV, CDR2 YYDKDF (reference sequence). The chain's CDR3 is CATRPTSTNTQYF.

The chain links TRBV5-5 to TRBJ2-3; TCRdb gives TRBD2 as the D gene, but with no DNA this cannot be confirmed. Germline-derived CDR1 and CDR2 are SGHKS and YYEKEE (reference sequence). The CDR3 totals 14 residues. The CDR3 loop reads CASGLEGGTDTQYF.

The rearrangement uses TRBV5-1 and TRBJ1-2; absent DNA, TCRdb's TRBD1 call cannot be checked. This CDR3 contains 16 residues. In germline, CDR1 is SGHRS, CDR2 YFSETQ. This CDR3 is CASKNQTGDPNYGYTF.

V is TRBV29-1 and J is TRBJ1-2; TCRdb names TRBD1, which stays unverified in the absence of DNA. Germline V gives CDR1 SQVTM, CDR2 ANQGSEA. The CDR3 spans 13 residues. CDR3 sequence: CSVGWSPLGGYTF.

This clonotype counts as medium-sized by frequency. The chain couples TRBV12-3 or TRBV12-4 to TRBJ1-3; as DNA is missing, the TRBD1 call by TCRdb cannot be tested. This CDR3 spans 18 amino acids. CDR3 loop: CASSLPGQGPPSGNTIYF.

By frequency, this clonotype is medium-sized. This chain joins TRBV5-1 and TRBJ2-1. In germline, CDR1 is SGHRS, CDR2 YFSETQ. CDR3 length: 13 amino acids. CDR3 sequence: CASSLEGNNEQFF.

The J gene is TRBJ2-1, the V gene TRBV29-1; TCRdb outputs TRBD2, but without DNA this stays unchecked. Germline lookup yields CDR1 SQVTM and CDR2 ANQGSEA. The CDR3 has 16 residues. The CDR3 region is CSVEDYGSGSYNEQFF.